Included here is one T cell receptor (beta chain) sequence, with context. The sample originates from a study of cytomegalovirus exposure and HLA in healthy donors. The PCR contained 60 Vbeta and 13 Jbeta primers. This table comes from immunoSEQ multiplex PCR, and its TCRdb copy is limited to in-frame clones, with some not included. The sample lists some 130,000 clones, about four fifths seen once, with roughly 4% in the top ten. The V and J ends lost 4 bases and 4 bases respectively, with 10 bases between them. Germline CDR1 and CDR2: LGHNA and YSLEER. The CDR3 has 13 amino acids. This sequence joins TRBV4-3 and TRBJ2-5; D is possibly TRBD2 (5 bases). This TCR was sampled from a woman in her thirties or forties in good health and CMV-seronegative. The sample comprised PBMCs. The CDR3 is CASSLGEGETQYF. DNA of the CDR3: TGCGCCAGCAGCCTGGGAGAGGGAGAGACCCAGTACTTC.